This T cell receptor beta chain came from a study of blood T cell repertoires in COVID-19. The wider study: The analysed material was cDNA or gDNA that came from T cells, B-cell-depleted T cells, or PBMCs.

TCRdb's copy holds only in-frame clones and misses some; the assay was immunoSEQ multiplex PCR. The data hold some 260,000 clones, with more than 70% observed a single time. With V trimmed by 4 bases and J by 3 bases, 5 bases remained unmatched. Germline-derived CDR1 and CDR2 are LGHDT and YNNKEL (reference sequence). The CDR3 is 15 amino acids. Sequenced: peripheral blood. The clonotype originates from a woman aged 18 to 35 with acute or convalescent COVID-19. J is TRBJ2-7 and V is TRBV3-1 (or the pseudogene TRBV3-2); TRBD2 agrees at 11 bases. CDR3 in DNA: TGTGCCAGCAGCCGCGGGACTAGCGGAGACTACGAGCAGTACTTC. This encodes CASSRGTSGDYEQYF.